Listed below are T cell receptor beta chains from one sample, sequenced in a study of cytomegalovirus exposure and HLA in healthy donors. Assay: immunoSEQ multiplex PCR; the TCRdb copy retains only in-frame clones and omits some. Here the sample spans more than 95,000 clones, around 10% being singletons. Sequenced: PBMCs. The receptors shown here come from a man aged 35 to 55 in good health and CMV-seropositive. Both conserved end residues are part of each CDR3. The D gene is left open where the match is weak. Size is omitted from some rows. Given values are once, few, many or a class for expanded clones.

J: TRBJ2-1; size: few; D: TRBD2; V: TRBV7-9; DNA: TGTGCCAGCAGCTTACTATCTACTAGCGCATACAATGAGCAGTTCTTC; CDR3: CASSLLSTSAYNEQFF
J: TRBJ1-4; size: few; D: TRBD1; V: TRBV19; DNA: TGTGCCAGTAGTTCCCGGGACAGCCCAAAACTGTTTTTT; CDR3: CASSSRDSPKLFF
J: TRBJ1-4; size: NA; D: NA; V: TRBV4-1; DNA: TGCGCCAGCAGCCAAGAAACCCGCTATAATGAAAAACTGTTTTTT; CDR3: CASSQETRYNEKLFF
J: TRBJ1-2; size: NA; D: NA; V: TRBV6-5; DNA: TGTGCCAGCAGTCCCGGAGGGTACTATGGCTACACCTTC; CDR3: CASSPGGYYGYTF
J: TRBJ2-5; size: NA; D: NA; V: TRBV2; DNA: TGTGCCAGCGTAGTCACTAGATGGGAGACCCAGTACTTC; CDR3: CASVVTRWETQYF
J: TRBJ2-1; size: NA; D: NA; V: TRBV5-5; DNA: TGTGCCAGCAGCTCACACGCCGCGGATGAGCAGTTCTTC; CDR3: CASSSHAADEQFF
J: TRBJ1-5; size: NA; D: NA; V: TRBV5-6; DNA: TGTGCCAGCAGCTTCGGGAGAAGTGGGAATCAGCCCCAGCATTTT; CDR3: CASSFGRSGNQPQHF
J: TRBJ1-4; size: NA; D: NA; V: TRBV18; DNA: TGTGCCAGCGTCCTTAAGCCTAATGAAAAACTGTTTTTT; CDR3: CASVLKPNEKLFF
J: TRBJ2-3; size: few; D: NA; V: TRBV5-1; DNA: TGCGCCAGCAGCTTAATCTCCACCACTAGCACAGATACGCAGTATTTT; CDR3: CASSLISTTSTDTQYF
J: TRBJ2-3; size: NA; D: TRBD2; V: TRBV5-1; DNA: TGCGCCAGCAGCTTTAGGACTAGCGGGAGAACAGATACGCAGTATTTT; CDR3: CASSFRTSGRTDTQYF
J: TRBJ2-6; size: NA; D: NA; V: TRBV9; DNA: TGTGCCAGCAGCTCTCGGACGGGGAACTCTGGGGCCAACGTCCTGACTTTC; CDR3: CASSSRTGNSGANVLTF
J: TRBJ2-7; size: NA; D: NA; V: TRBV7-3; DNA: TGTGCCAGCAGCTTAGACGCGGGCGCAGGATACGAGCAGTACTTC; CDR3: CASSLDAGAGYEQYF
J: TRBJ1-2; size: few; D: NA; V: TRBV7-2; DNA: TGTGCCAGCAGCTCGAACTCTCGGGGATACTATGGCTACACCTTC; CDR3: CASSSNSRGYYGYTF
J: TRBJ1-1; size: few; D: TRBD1; V: TRBV4-2; DNA: TGTGCCAGCAGCCAACCGGGACAGGGTGACCAAGCTTTCTTT; CDR3: CASSQPGQGDQAFF
J: TRBJ2-1; size: NA; D: NA; V: TRBV27; DNA: TGTGCCACCTCCCCCTCCTGGGAGAGCTCCTACAATGAGCAGTTCTTC; CDR3: CATSPSWESSYNEQFF
J: TRBJ2-6; size: NA; D: TRBD2; V: TRBV27; DNA: TGTGCCAGCAGTTCGGGAGGCTCTGGGGCCAACGTCCTGACTTTC; CDR3: CASSSGGSGANVLTF
J: TRBJ1-4; size: few; D: TRBD1; V: TRBV2; DNA: TGTGCCAGCAGTCCGACAGGGCCTGAAAAACTGTTTTTT; CDR3: CASSPTGPEKLFF
J: TRBJ2-5; size: few; D: TRBD2; V: TRBV27; DNA: TGTGCCAGCAGTTCCGGACTAGCGGGACGGACAGAGACCCAGTACTTC; CDR3: CASSSGLAGRTETQYF
J: TRBJ2-4; size: few; D: TRBD1; V: TRBV6-5; DNA: TGTGCCAGCAGTTCCCAAACGGACAGGGGGCGGGTGTTC; CDR3: CASSSQTDRGRVF
J: TRBJ1-2; size: few; D: NA; V: TRBV11-2; DNA: TGTGCCAGCAACGATCTCGGGAATGGCTACACCTTC; CDR3: CASNDLGNGYTF
J: TRBJ2-7; size: few; D: TRBD2; V: TRBV27; DNA: TGTGCCAGCAAGGGACTAGCGGGAGGGTCCTCCTACGAGCAGTACTTC; CDR3: CASKGLAGGSSYEQYF
J: TRBJ1-1; size: few; D: NA; V: TRBV11-3; DNA: TGTGCCAGCAGCCTGAACACCCGCACTGAAGCTTTCTTT; CDR3: CASSLNTRTEAFF
J: TRBJ2-3; size: few; D: TRBD2; V: TRBV5-8; DNA: TGTGCCAGCAGCCCCGTTCTAGCGGGAGGGTGGAGTCGCACAGATACGCAGTATTTT; CDR3: CASSPVLAGGWSRTDTQYF
J: TRBJ1-1; size: NA; D: NA; V: TRBV5-4; DNA: TGTGCCAGCAGCTTAACCGGGTTCCCTGAAGCTTTCTTT; CDR3: CASSLTGFPEAFF